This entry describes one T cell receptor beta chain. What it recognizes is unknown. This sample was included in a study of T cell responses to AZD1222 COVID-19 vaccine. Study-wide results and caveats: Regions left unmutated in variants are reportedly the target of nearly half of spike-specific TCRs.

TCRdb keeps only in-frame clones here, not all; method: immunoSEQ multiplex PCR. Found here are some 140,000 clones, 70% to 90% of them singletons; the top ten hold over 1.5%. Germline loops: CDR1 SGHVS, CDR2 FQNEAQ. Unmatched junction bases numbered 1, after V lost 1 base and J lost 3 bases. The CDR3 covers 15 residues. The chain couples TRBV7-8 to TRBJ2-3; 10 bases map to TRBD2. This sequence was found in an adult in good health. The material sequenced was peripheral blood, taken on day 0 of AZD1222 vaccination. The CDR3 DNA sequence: TGTGCCAGCAGCTTAGAGGGACTAGCGACAGATACGCAGTATTTT. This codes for CASSLEGLATDTQYF. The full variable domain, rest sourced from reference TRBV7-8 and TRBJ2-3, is GAGVSQSPRYKVAKRGQDVALRCDPISGHVSLFWYQQALGQGPEFLTYFQNEAQLDKSGLPSDRFFAERPEGSVSTLKIQRTQQEDSAVYLCASSLEGLATDTQYFGPGTRLTVL.